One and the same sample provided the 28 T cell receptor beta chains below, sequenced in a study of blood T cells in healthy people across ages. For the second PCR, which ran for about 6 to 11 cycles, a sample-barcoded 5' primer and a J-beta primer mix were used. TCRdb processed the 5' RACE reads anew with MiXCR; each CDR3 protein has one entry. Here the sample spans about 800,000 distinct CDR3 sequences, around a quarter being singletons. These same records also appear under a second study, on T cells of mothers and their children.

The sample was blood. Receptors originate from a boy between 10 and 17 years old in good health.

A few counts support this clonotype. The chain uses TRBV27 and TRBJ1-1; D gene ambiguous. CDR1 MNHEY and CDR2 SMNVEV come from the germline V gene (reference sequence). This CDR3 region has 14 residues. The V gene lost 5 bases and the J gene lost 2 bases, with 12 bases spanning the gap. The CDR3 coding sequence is TGTGCCAGCAGTCGTTCCCGGGTCAACACTGAAGCTTTCTTT. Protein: CASSRSRVNTEAFF.

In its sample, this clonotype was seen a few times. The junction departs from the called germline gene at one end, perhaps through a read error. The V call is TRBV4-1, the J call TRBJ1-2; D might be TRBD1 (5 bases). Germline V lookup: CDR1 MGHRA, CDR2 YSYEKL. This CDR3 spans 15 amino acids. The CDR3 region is CASSQGSGHQEGYTF. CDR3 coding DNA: TGCGCCAGCAGCCAAGGTAGTGGACACCAGGAGGGCTATACCTTC.

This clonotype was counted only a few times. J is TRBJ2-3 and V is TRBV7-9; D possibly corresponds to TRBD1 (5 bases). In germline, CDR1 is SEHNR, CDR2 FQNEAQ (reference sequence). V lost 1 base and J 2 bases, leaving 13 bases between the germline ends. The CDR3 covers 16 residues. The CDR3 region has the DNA TGTGCCAGCAGCTTAGACGTGGGGCTCGCCACAGATACGCAGTATTTT. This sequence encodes CASSLDVGLATDTQYF.

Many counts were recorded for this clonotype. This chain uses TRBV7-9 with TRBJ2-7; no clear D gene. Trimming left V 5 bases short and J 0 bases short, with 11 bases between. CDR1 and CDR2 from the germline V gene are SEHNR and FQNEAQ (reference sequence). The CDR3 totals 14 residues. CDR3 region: CASSLGGYSYEQYF. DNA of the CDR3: TGTGCCAGCAGCCTCGGCGGTTACTCCTACGAGCAGTACTTC. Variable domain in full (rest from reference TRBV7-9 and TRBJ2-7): DTGVSQNPRHKITKRGQNVTFRCDPISEHNRLYWYRQTLGQGPEFLTYFQNEAQLEKSRLLSDRFSAERPKGSFSTLEIQRTEQGDSAMYLCASSLGGYSYEQYFGPGTRLTVT.

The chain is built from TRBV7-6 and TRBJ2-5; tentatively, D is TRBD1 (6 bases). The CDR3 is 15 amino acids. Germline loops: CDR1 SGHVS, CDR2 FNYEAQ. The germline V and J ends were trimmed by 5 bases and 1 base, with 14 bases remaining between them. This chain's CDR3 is CASSAIGTLQETQYF. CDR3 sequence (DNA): TGTGCCAGCAGCGCTATTGGGACACTCCAAGAGACCCAGTACTTC.

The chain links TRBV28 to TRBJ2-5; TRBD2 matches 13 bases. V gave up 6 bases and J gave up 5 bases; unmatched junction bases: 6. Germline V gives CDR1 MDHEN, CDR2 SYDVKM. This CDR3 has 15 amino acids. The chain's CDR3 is CASRRTSGSGETQYF. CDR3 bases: TGTGCCAGCAGGAGGACTAGCGGGAGCGGCGAGACCCAGTACTTC.

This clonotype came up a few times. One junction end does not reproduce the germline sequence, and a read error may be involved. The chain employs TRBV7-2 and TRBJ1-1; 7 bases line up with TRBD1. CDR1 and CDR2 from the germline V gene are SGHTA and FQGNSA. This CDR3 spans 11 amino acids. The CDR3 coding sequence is TGTGCCAGCATCCTCAGGGGGGAAGCTTCCTTT. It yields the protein CASILRGEASF. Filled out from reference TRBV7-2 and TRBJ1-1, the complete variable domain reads GAGVSQSPSNKVTEKGKDVELRCDPISGHTALYWYRQSLGQGLEFLIYFQGNSAPDKSGLPSDRFSAERTGGSVSTLTIQRTQQEDSAVYLCASILRGEASFGQGTRLTVV.

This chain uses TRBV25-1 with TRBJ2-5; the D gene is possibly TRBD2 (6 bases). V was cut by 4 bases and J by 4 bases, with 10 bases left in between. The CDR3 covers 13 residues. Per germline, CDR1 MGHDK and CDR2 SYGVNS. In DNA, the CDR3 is TGTGCCAGCAGTGGTGGAGGGAGAGAGACCCAGTACTTC. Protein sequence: CASSGGGRETQYF.

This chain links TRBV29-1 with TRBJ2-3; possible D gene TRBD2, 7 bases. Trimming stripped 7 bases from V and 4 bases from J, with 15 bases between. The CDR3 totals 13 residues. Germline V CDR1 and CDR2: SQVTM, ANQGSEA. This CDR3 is CSAGGGRSDTQYF. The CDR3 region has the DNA TGCAGCGCCGGGGGCGGGAGATCAGATACGCAGTATTTT.

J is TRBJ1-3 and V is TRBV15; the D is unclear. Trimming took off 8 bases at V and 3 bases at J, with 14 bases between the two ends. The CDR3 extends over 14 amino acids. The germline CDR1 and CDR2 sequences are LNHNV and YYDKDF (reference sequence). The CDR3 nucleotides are TGTGCCACCCGAGACGCCTTAGGTGGAAACACCATATATTTT. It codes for CATRDALGGNTIYF.

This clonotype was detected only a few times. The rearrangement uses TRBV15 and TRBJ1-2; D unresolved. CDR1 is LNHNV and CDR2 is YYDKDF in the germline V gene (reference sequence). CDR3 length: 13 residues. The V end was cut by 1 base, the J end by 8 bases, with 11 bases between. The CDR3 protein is CATSRVSEGGYTF. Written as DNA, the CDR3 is TGTGCCACCAGCAGAGTCTCCGAGGGCGGCTACACCTTC.

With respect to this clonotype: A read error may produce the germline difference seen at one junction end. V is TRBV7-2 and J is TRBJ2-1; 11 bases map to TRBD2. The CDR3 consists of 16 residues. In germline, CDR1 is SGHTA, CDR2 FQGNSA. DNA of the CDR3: TGTGCCAACAGCGTTAGCGGGGGGGCTTCGTACAATGAGCAGTTCTTC. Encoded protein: CANSVSGGASYNEQFF.

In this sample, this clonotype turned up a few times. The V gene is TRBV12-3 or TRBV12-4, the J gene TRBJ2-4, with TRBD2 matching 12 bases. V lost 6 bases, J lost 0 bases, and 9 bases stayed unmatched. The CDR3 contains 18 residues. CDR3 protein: CASSWGLAGGLAKNIQYF. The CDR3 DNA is TGTGCCAGCAGCTGGGGGCTAGCGGGAGGGCTAGCCAAAAACATTCAGTACTTC.

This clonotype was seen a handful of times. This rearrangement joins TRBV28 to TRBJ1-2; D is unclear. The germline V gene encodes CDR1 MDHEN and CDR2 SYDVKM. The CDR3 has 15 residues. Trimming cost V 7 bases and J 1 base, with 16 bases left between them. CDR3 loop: CASTPPKIVNYGYTF. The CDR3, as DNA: TGTGCCAGCACTCCTCCTAAGATAGTTAACTATGGCTACACCTTC.

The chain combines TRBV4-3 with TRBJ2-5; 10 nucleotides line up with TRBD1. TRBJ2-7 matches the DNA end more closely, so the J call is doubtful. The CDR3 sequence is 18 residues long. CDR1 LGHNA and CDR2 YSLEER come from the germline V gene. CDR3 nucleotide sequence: TGCGCCAGCAGCCAAGATCGAATTGGGACAGGGGCCCGCTACGAGCAGTACTTC. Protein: CASSQDRIGTGARYEQYF.

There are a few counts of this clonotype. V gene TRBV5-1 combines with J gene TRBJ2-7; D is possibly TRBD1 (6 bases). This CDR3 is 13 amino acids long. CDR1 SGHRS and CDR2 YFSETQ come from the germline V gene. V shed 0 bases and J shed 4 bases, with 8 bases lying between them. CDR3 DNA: TGCGCCAGCAGCTTGGGGGACAAGTACGAGCAGTACTTC. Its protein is CASSLGDKYEQYF.

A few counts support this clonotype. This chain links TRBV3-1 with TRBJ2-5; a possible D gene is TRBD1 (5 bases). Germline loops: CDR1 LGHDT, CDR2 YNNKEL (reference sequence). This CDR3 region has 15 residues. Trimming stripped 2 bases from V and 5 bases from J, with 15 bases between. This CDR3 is CASSQSRDNGETQYF. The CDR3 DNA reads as TGTGCCAGCAGCCAAAGCAGGGATAATGGGGAGACCCAGTACTTC.

CDR3 amino acids: CSVEDSFSGANVLTF. The CDR3, as DNA: TGCAGCGTTGAAGACAGTTTCTCTGGGGCCAACGTCCTGACTTTC. The rearrangement links TRBV29-1 to TRBJ2-6; no clear D. Trimming removed 0 bases at V and 0 bases at J, with 6 bases between. Germline-derived CDR1 and CDR2 are SQVTM and ANQGSEA. CDR3 size: 15 residues.

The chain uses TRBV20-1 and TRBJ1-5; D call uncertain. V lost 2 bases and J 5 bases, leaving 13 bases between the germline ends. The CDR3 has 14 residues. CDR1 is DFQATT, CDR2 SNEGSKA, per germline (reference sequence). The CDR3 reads CSARTPGGDQPQHF. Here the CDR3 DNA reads TGCAGTGCTAGAACCCCCGGCGGTGATCAGCCCCAGCATTTT.

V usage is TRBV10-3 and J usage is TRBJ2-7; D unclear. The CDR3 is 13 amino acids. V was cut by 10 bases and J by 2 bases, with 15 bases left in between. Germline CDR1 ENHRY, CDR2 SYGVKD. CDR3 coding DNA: TGTGCCACCTCGGAAGGCAATACCTACGAGCAGTACTTC. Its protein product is CATSEGNTYEQYF.

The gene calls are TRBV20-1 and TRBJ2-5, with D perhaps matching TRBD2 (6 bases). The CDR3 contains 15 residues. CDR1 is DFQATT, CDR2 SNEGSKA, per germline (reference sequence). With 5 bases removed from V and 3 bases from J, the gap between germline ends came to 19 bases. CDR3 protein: CSAPRAGGMEETQYF. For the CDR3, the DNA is TGCAGTGCTCCGCGGGCCGGAGGGATGGAAGAGACCCAGTACTTC.

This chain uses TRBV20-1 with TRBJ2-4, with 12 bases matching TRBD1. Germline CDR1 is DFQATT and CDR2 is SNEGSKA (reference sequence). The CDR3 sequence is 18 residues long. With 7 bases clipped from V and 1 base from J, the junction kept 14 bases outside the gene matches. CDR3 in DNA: TGCAGTGTCAGGACCGGGACAGGGGGCGGAGGGGCCAAAAACATTCAGTACTTC. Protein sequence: CSVRTGTGGGGAKNIQYF.

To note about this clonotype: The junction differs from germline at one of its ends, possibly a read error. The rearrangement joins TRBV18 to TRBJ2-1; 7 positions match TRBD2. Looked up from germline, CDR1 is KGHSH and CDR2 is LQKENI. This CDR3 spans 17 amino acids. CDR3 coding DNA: TGTGCCAGCTCACCACCGGGGCGCCTAGCGGTCCTCAATGAGCAGTTTTTC. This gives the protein CASSPPGRLAVLNEQFF.

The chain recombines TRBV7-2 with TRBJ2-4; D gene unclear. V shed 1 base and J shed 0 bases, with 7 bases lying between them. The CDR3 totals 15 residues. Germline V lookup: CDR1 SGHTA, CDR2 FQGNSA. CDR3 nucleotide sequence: TGTGCCAGCAGCTTAGAGGAGCTAGCCAAAAACATTCAGTACTTC. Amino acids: CASSLEELAKNIQYF.

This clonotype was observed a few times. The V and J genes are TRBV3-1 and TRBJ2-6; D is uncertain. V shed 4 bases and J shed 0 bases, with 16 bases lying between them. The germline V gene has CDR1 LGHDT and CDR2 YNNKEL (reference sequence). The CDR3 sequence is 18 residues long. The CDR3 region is CASSPLKNRHSGANVLTF. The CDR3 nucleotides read TGTGCCAGCAGCCCCCTCAAAAACAGACACTCTGGGGCCAACGTCCTGACTTTC.

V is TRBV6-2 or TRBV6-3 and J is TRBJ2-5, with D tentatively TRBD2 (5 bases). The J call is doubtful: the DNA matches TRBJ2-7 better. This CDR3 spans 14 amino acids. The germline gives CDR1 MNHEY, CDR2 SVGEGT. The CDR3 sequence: CASSYHVDYYEQYF. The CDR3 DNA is TGTGCCAGCAGTTATCATGTAGACTACTACGAGCAGTACTTC.

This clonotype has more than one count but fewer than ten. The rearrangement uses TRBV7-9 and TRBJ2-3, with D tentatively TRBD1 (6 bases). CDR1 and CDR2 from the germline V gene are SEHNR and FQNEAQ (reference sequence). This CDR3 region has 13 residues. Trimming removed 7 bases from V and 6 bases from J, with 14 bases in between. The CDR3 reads CASKRGTGDTQYF. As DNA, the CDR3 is TGTGCCAGCAAAAGGGGTACAGGGGATACGCAGTATTTT.

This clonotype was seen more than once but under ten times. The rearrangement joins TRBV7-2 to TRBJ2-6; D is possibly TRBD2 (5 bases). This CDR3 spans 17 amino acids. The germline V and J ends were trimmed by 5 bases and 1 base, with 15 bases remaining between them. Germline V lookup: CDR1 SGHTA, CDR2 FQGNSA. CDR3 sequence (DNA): TGTGCCAGCAGCCCGACTGGACTCGAGTCTGGGGCCAACGTCCTGACTTTC. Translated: CASSPTGLESGANVLTF.